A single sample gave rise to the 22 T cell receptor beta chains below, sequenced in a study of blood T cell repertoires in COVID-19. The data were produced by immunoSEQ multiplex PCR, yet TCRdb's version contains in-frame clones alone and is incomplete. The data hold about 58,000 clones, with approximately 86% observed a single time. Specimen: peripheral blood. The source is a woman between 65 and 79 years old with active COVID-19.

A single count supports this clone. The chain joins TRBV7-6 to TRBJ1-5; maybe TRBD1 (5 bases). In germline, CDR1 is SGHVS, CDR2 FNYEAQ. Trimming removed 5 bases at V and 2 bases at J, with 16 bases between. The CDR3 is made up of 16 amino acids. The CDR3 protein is CASSPGPVGGNQPQHF. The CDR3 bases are TGTGCCAGCAGCCCCGGCCCGGTAGGGGGCAATCAGCCCCAGCATTTT.

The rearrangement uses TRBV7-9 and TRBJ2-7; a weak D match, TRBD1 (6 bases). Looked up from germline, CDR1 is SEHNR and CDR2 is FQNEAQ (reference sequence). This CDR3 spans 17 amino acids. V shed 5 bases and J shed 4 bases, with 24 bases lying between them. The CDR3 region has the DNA TGTGCCAGCAGCCCCCGTGTCTTCACCGGGACAAATTACGAGCAGTACTTC. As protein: CASSPRVFTGTNYEQYF.

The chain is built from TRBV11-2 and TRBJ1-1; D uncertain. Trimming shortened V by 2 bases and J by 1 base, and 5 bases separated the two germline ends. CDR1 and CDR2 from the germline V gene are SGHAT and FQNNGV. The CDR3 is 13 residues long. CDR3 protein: CASSLQENTEAFF. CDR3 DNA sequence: TGTGCCAGCAGCTTACAGGAGAACACTGAAGCTTTCTTT.

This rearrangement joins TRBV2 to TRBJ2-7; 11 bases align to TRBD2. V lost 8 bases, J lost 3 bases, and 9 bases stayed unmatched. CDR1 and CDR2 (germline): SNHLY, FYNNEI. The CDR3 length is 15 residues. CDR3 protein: CASAGTSGTSYEQYF. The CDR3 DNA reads TGTGCCAGCGCCGGGACTAGCGGAACCAGCTACGAGCAGTACTTC.

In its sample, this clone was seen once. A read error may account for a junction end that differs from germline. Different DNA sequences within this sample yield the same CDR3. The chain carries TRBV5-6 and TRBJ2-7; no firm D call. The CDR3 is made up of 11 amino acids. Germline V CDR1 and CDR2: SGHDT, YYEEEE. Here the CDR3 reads CASSFTYEQYF. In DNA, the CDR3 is TGTGCCAGTAGCTTCACCTACGAGCAGTACTTC.

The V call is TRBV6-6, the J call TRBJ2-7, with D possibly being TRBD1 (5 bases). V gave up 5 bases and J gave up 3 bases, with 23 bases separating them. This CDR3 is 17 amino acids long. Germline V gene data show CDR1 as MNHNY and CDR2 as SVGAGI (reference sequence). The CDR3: CASSPPPDSPGNYEQYF. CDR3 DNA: TGTGCCAGCAGTCCCCCCCCCGACTCTCCAGGGAACTACGAGCAGTACTTC.

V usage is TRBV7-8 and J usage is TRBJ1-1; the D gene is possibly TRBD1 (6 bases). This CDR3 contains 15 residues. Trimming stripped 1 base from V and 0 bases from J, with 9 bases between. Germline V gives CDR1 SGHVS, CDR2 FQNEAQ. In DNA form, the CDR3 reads TGTGCCAGCAGCTTAGGTACAGGGATGAACACTGAAGCTTTCTTT. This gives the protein CASSLGTGMNTEAFF.

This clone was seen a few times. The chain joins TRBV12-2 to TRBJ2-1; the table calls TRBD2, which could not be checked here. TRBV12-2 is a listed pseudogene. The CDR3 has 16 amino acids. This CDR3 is CASRSTSGVGQYEQFF. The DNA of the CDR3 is TGTGCAAGTCGCTCGACTAGCGGGGTGGGCCAGTATGAGCAGTTCTTC.

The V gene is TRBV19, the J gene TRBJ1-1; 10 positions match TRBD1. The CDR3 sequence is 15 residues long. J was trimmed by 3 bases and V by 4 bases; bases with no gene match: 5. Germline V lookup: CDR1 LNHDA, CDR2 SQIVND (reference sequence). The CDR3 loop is CASSKDRGKYTEAFF. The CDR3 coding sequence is TGTGCCAGTAGTAAGGACAGGGGGAAGTACACTGAAGCTTTCTTT.

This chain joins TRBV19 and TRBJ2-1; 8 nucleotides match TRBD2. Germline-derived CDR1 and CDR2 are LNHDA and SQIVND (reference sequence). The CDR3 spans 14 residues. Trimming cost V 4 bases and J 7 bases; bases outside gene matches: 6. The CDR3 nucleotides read TGTGCCAGTAGTAAGAGCGGGAGTGGGAATGAGCAGTTCTTC. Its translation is CASSKSGSGNEQFF.

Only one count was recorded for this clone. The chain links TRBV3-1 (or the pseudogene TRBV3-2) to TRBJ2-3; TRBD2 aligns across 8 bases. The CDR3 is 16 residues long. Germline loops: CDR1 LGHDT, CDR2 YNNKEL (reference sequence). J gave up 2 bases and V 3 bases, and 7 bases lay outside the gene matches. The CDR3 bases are TGTGCCAGCAGCCACGGGAGGGGGGAGACCACAGATACGCAGTATTTT. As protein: CASSHGRGETTDTQYF.

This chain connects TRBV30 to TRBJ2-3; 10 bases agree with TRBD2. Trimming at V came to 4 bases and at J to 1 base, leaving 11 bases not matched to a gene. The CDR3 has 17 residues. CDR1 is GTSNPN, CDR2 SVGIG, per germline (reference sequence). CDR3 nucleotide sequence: TGTGCCTGGATGGGGGCTAGCGGGAGAAGGGGCACAGATACGCAGTATTTT. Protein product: CAWMGASGRRGTDTQYF.

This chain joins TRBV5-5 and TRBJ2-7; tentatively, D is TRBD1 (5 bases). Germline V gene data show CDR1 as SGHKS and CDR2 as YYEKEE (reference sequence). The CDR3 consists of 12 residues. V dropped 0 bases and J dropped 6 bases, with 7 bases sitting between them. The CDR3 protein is CASSLVRAEQYF. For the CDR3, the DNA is TGTGCCAGCAGCTTGGTCAGGGCCGAGCAGTACTTC.

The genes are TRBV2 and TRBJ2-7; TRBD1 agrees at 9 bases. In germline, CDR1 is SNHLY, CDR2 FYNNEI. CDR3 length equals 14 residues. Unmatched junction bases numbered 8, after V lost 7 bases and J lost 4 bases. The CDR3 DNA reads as TGTGCCAGCACGTACAGGGGGCAGAATTACGAGCAGTACTTC. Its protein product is CASTYRGQNYEQYF.

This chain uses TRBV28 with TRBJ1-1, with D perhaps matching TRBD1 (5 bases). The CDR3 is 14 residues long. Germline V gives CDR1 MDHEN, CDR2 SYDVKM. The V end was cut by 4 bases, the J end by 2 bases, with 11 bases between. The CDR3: CASSYGQLNTEAFF. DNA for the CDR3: TGTGCCAGCAGTTACGGACAACTTAACACTGAAGCTTTCTTT.

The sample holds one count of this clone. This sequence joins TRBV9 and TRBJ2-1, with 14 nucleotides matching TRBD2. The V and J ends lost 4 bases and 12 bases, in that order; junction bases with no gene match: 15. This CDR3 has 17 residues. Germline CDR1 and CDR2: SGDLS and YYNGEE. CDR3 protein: CASSFSGTSGSSEAQFF. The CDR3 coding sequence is TGTGCCAGCAGCTTCAGTGGGACTAGCGGGAGCTCAGAGGCGCAGTTCTTC.

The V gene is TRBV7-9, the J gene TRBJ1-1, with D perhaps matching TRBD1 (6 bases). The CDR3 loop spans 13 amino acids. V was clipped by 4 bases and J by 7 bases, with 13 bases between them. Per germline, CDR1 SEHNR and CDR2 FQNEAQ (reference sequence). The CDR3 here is CASSSGQLFEAFF. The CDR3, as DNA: TGTGCCAGCAGCTCAGGACAGCTCTTTGAAGCTTTCTTT.

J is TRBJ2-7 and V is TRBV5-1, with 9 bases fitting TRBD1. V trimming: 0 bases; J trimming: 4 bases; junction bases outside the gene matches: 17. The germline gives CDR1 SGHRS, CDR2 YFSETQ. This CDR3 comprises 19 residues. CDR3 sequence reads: CASSLGATLGGQGKYEQYF. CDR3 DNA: TGCGCCAGCAGCTTGGGGGCTACCCTTGGAGGACAGGGGAAATACGAGCAGTACTTC.

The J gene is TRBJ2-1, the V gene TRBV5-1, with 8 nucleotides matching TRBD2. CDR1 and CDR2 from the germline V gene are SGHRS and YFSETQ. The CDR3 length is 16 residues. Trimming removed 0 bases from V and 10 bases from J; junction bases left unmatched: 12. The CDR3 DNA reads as TGCGCCAGCAGCTTGGCCCCGGGACTAGAGGGAGGGGAGCAGTTCTTC. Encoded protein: CASSLAPGLEGGEQFF.

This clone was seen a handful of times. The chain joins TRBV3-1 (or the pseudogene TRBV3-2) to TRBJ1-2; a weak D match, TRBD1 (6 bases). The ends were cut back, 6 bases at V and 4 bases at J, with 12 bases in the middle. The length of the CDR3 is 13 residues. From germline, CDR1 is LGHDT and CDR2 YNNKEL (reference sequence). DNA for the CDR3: TGTGCCAGCAGGGACAGAGTCAGCTATGGCTACACCTTC. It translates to CASRDRVSYGYTF.

CDR3 nucleotide sequence: TGTGCCAGCAGCTTAGCGTTCCGGGCGGGAGGCGACACCGGGGAGCTGTTTTTT. Translating it yields CASSLAFRAGGDTGELFF. The gene calls are TRBV7-6 and TRBJ2-2; 8 bases are shared with TRBD2. This CDR3 contains 18 residues. The germline gives CDR1 SGHVS, CDR2 FNYEAQ. Trimming removed 0 bases from V and 3 bases from J; junction bases left unmatched: 9.

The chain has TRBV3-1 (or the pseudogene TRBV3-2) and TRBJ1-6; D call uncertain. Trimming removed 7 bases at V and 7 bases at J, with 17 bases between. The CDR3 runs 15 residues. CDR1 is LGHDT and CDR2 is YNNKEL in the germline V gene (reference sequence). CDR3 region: CASTPLGVENSPLHF. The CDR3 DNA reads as TGTGCCAGCACCCCCCTCGGGGTCGAGAATTCACCCCTCCACTTT.